This TCR beta chain is drawn from a study of graft-versus-host responses after intestinal transplantation (dated by TCRdb to about 2021). Regarding the complete study: Multivisceral, liver-intestinal, or isolated intestinal transplants were received by the recipients. Donor T cell macrochimerism was defined as a peak of at least 4% donor T cells among recipient peripheral blood mononuclear cells. Rather than being sequenced by the commercial service, samples from three later patients were sequenced in-house on an Illumina MiSeq and processed with MiXCR. All recipients received anti-thymocyte globulin induction followed by maintenance tacrolimus and steroids for three to four years. Alloreactive clones were identified by sequencing pre-transplant mixed lymphocyte reaction products and comparing them with unstimulated pre-transplant donor and recipient T cells. After intestinal transplantation, graft-versus-host and host-versus-graft alloreactive T cell clones in the graft, circulation and bone marrow were tracked using bulk TCR-beta CDR3 sequencing. Of the roughly 24 intestinal transplant recipients enrolled in the cohort, one of whom was a retransplant, a few patients without pretransplant specimens were excluded.

V and J are trimmed by 0 bases and 7 bases, and the gene matches miss 7 bases of the junction. Inclusive of the bounding cysteine and phenylalanine, the CDR3 is 16 residues long. Here the CDR3 DNA is all that survives: 48 bases in frame from base 1. The germline V gene encodes CDR1 LGHNA and CDR2 YNFKEQ. Overall study results and their limits: Conclusions were limited by the relatively low number and heterogeneity of intestinal transplant patients. GvH clones were found in recipient bone marrow, and some of the GvH clones appeared earlier in ileal mucosa or blood, which is consistent with an intestinal mucosal origin. Peak levels of circulating GvH clones were associated with declines in HvG clones early after transplant. In the allografts of patients with donor T cell macrochimerism, GvH to HvG T cell clonal ratios were high.

With respect to this clone: This clone's antigen is unknown. Base-call qualities are not available, and no considerably larger clone is one nucleotide away.

Reading the label with the study, this specimen's time point is: cells obtained before transplantation from donor or recipient. CD3+CD4+ and CD3+CD8+ populations were FACS-sorted from unstimulated pre-transplant donor and recipient cells taken from spleen or lymph nodes. To prepare the library, the immunoSEQ multiplex PCR assay was applied. In most patients, genomic DNA was isolated using the Qiagen DNeasy Blood and Tissue Kit and sent frozen to Adaptive Biotechnologies for TCR sequencing. Adaptive Biotechnologies carried out high-throughput TCR-beta CDR3 sequencing of genomic DNA for most patients. Per the source publication's procedure: Adaptive's ImmunoSEQ software supplied the TCR sequencing data for about 18 patients, while MiXCR and VDJtools were used to process a few other patients. To correct CD4 versus CD8 sorting errors, any sequence found in both subsets at a frequency ratio below 5:1 was removed. Because the origin of CDR3 nucleotide sequences shared between donor and recipient could not be assigned, those sequences were removed. Alloreactive clones required at least 2-fold expansion over unstimulated cells and minimum CFSE-low frequency of 0.002% (template counts) or 0.001% (read counts). Clones were considered mappable if detected in sequenced pre-transplant spleen, lymph node, or MLR CFSE-low populations of the donor or recipient. Cumulative frequency of alloreactive clones was calculated as a percentage of all sequences weighted by copy number. Not all clones reach the TCRdb copy of this immuneACCESS table, which keeps in-frame sequences only. Checked studies attribute under half of the gap to unresolved V genes and leave the rest unexplained. For V, J and clone size, that table is used; D and trimming come from the DNA. In all, the sample holds about 96,000 clones, and roughly 90% of those were seen once. Roughly 0.17% of the sample goes to the ten largest clones.

This receptor chain uses TRBV4-2 and TRBJ1-5; TRBD1 matches 9 bases in the middle. Specimen: unstimulated CD4+ T cells sorted from spleen or lymph node cells, collected before intestinal transplant. The source is a human donor who received an intestinal transplant. The CDR3 sequence is CASSQDTSQGAQPQHF. The DNA is TGTGCCAGCAGCCAAGACACATCACAGGGGGCGCAGCCCCAGCATTTT.